The sample holds a few counts of the clone carrying this TCR beta chain. Antigen: not known. CDR1 and CDR2 from the germline V gene are MDHEN and SYDVKM. The V end was cut by 7 bases, the J end by 4 bases, with 17 bases between. This CDR3 is built from 14 residues. The data were taken from a study of metastatic and nonmetastatic thyroid tumors. At the level of the study: The comparison covered peripheral blood and tumor or nodule tissue in malignant and benign thyroid patients. Study-wide results and caveats: In both blood and tumor samples, TCR beta diversity was reported significantly higher for malignant than benign nodules.

No patient had received any treatment before thyroid surgery. Under the authors' procedure: What underpinned the distant-metastasis classifier for papillary thyroid cancer was the set of CDR3 differences across clinicopathological groups. TCRdb re-called the PCR reads through MiXCR. TCRdb's processing, not the authors' own work, is the source of the V and J calls. Of about 69,000 clones in the sample, 12% to 15% were seen once. The material sequenced was blood. The chain recombines TRBV28 with TRBJ2-7; D remains ambiguous. This clonotype was sampled from a male donor with papillary thyroid cancer or a benign thyroid nodule (not recorded which). Some clones in this sample may be carry-over from other donors' samples. The CDR3 DNA sequence: TGTGCCAGCACCACGGTATGGACGATATACGAGCAGTACTTC. Its translation is CASTTVWTIYEQYF.